Listed below are T cell receptor beta chains from one sample, sequenced in a study of blood T cell repertoires in COVID-19. Here immunoSEQ multiplex PCR was the method, and the copy in TCRdb shows in-frame clones only, minus some. The sample has under 100,000 clones; 87% are singletons. Sequenced sample: peripheral blood. These receptor sequences come from a human donor in a cohort sampled during active COVID-19. CDR3s include the opening cysteine and the closing phenylalanine or tryptophan. The D gene is left open where the match is weak. Expanded clones get a size class; other rows say once, few or many, or leave the size out.

>TRBJ2-5|TRBV5-6|TRBD2|-
CASSLDPAGPQETQYF
TGTGCCAGCAGCTTGGATCCAGCGGGGCCGCAAGAGACCCAGTACTTC
>TRBJ1-5|TRBV28|-|-
CASSWGRVRDTGSNQPQHF
TGTGCCAGCAGTTGGGGCAGAGTAAGGGACACTGGGAGCAATCAGCCCCAGCATTTT
>TRBJ2-2|TRBV19|-|-
CASSIPAGRTGELFF
TGTGCCAGTAGTATCCCTGCAGGGCGGACCGGGGAGCTGTTTTTT
>TRBJ2-3|TRBV4-1|-|-
CASSHPKFGTGQTSGSADTQYF
TGCGCCAGCAGCCATCCGAAATTTGGGACAGGGCAGACTAGCGGGTCGGCAGATACGCAGTATTTT
>TRBJ1-5|TRBV30|-|-
CAWSPQSNQPQHF
TGTGCCTGGAGTCCCCAAAGCAATCAGCCCCAGCATTTT
>TRBJ1-1|TRBV7-8|-|-
CASRDTGFGEAFF
TGTGCCAGCAGGGATACAGGGTTCGGTGAAGCTTTCTTT
>TRBJ1-1|TRBV19|-|-
CASTPGGRSTEAFF
TGTGCCAGTACCCCCGGGGGACGGAGCACTGAAGCTTTCTTT
>TRBJ1-6|TRBV6-5|-|-
CASSYSNRVNSPLHF
TGTGCCAGCAGTTACTCGAACAGGGTAAATTCACCCCTCCACTTT
>TRBJ1-1|TRBV30|TRBD1|few
CAWSVPDRRNTEAFF
TGTGCCTGGAGCGTGCCGGACAGGCGGAACACTGAAGCTTTCTTT
>TRBJ1-5|TRBV5-8|TRBD1|-
CASQGQGQPQHF
TGTGCCAGCCAAGGACAGGGCCAGCCCCAGCATTTT
>TRBJ2-3|TRBV7-3|TRBD2|-
CASSSGARLAGGGTDTQYF
TGTGCCAGCAGCTCCGGTGCGCGCCTAGCGGGGGGCGGCACAGATACGCAGTATTTT
>TRBJ1-6|TRBV3-1/TRBV3-2|TRBD1|-
CASSQGTGNSPLHF
TGTGCCAGCAGCCAAGGGACAGGCAATTCACCCCTCCACTTT
>TRBJ1-6|TRBV27|-|-
CASSLGPYNSPLHF
TGTGCCAGCAGTTTGGGGCCCTATAATTCACCCCTCCACTTT
>TRBJ1-4|TRBV14|-|-
CASSQEGHFNEKLFF
TGTGCCAGCAGCCAAGAGGGACACTTTAATGAAAAACTGTTTTTT
>TRBJ1-1|TRBV6-2/TRBV6-3|-|-
CASSPGQTRIEAFF
TGTGCCAGCAGTCCCGGACAGACCCGAATTGAAGCTTTCTTT
>TRBJ1-2|TRBV29-1|-|-
CSVQGSPRDGYTF
TGCAGCGTTCAAGGGAGCCCCCGGGATGGCTACACCTTC
>TRBJ2-1|TRBV19|TRBD2|-
CVVGGGEGEQFF
TGTGTGGTTGGCGGGGGGGAAGGTGAGCAGTTCTTC
>TRBJ1-5|TRBV28|-|-
CASSRGTVNQPQHF
TGTGCCAGCAGCCGCGGGACCGTTAATCAGCCCCAGCATTTT
>TRBJ1-4|TRBV6-2/TRBV6-3|-|-
CASSSGGTGNEKLFF
TGTGCCAGCAGTTCGGGGGGCACCGGTAATGAAAAACTGTTTTTT
>TRBJ1-6|TRBV5-1|-|-
CASSLTDGNSPLHF
TGCGCCAGCAGCCTGACAGACGGGAATTCACCCCTCCACTTT
>TRBJ1-6|TRBV30|-|-
CAWSSGRSSPLHF
TGTGCCTGGAGTTCAGGGAGGAGCTCACCCCTCCACTTT
>TRBJ1-1|TRBV6-5|TRBD1|few
CASTLQGARPTEAFF
TGTGCCAGCACTCTACAGGGGGCTCGGCCCACTGAAGCTTTCTTT
>TRBJ2-1|TRBV5-1|-|once
CASSLRTSSYNEQFF
TGCGCCAGCAGCTTGCGCACAAGCTCCTACAATGAGCAGTTCTTC
>TRBJ1-6|TRBV28|-|-
CASSLSQGSTPLHF
TGTGCCAGCAGTTTATCCCAGGGAAGCACACCCCTCCACTTT
>TRBJ2-2|TRBV6-6|-|-
CASSYSIYRDRRELFF
TGTGCCAGCAGTTACTCTATCTACAGGGATCGTCGGGAGCTGTTTTTT
>TRBJ2-1|TRBV25-1|TRBD1|-
CASQDGTGYNEQFF
TGTGCCAGCCAAGACGGGACAGGCTACAATGAGCAGTTCTTC
>TRBJ2-1|TRBV5-1|-|once
CASSLSGSSYNEQFF
TGCGCCAGCAGCTTGTCCGGTAGCTCCTACAATGAGCAGTTCTTC
>TRBJ1-1|TRBV28|-|once
CASSLRNTEAFF
TGTGCCAGCAGTTTGAGGAACACTGAAGCTTTCTTT
>TRBJ2-7|TRBV7-9|-|-
CASSLGPFPGQYF
TGTGCCAGCAGCTTGGGGCCCTTTCCCGGGCAGTACTTC
>TRBJ2-1|TRBV5-6|TRBD1|-
CASSLAGTAYNEQFF
TGTGCCAGCAGCTTGGCGGGGACAGCCTACAATGAGCAGTTCTTC
>TRBJ2-1|TRBV9|TRBD2|once
CASGLSGGQDNEQFF
TGTGCCAGCGGACTAAGCGGGGGGCAGGACAATGAGCAGTTCTTC
>TRBJ2-6|TRBV5-5|-|-
CASSLSVEHSGANVLTF
TGTGCCAGCAGCTTGTCTGTGGAGCACTCTGGGGCCAACGTCCTGACTTTC
>TRBJ1-6|TRBV27|-|-
CASSLMTADPPLHF
TGTGCCAGCAGTTTGATGACAGCCGACCCACCCCTCCACTTT
>TRBJ2-2|TRBV3-1/TRBV3-2|-|once
CASTPTRMLAGELFF
TGTGCCAGCACCCCAACCAGGATGCTTGCCGGGGAGCTGTTTTTT
>TRBJ1-3|TRBV9|-|-
CASSVTDSSGNTIYF
TGTGCCAGCAGCGTGACAGATAGCTCTGGAAACACCATATATTTT
>TRBJ1-5|TRBV28|-|-
CASSSAGGSNQPQHF
TGTGCCAGCAGTTCGGCGGGGGGAAGCAATCAGCCCCAGCATTTT
>TRBJ2-4|TRBV5-4|-|-
CASSPDLLLAKNIQYF
TGTGCCAGCAGCCCCGATCTACTTCTAGCCAAAAACATTCAGTACTTC
>TRBJ2-3|TRBV13|-|-
CASSQGQGGDTQYF
TGTGCCAGCAGCCAGGGGCAGGGGGGAGATACGCAGTATTTT
>TRBJ1-2|TRBV16|TRBD1|-
CASSPPGQGFGYTF
TGTGCCAGCAGCCCACCGGGACAGGGATTTGGCTACACCTTC
>TRBJ1-5|TRBV19|TRBD1|-
CASSTRQGASNQPQHF
TGTGCCAGTAGTACCCGCCAGGGGGCCAGCAATCAGCCCCAGCATTTT
>TRBJ2-3|TRBV5-4|TRBD2|-
CATQGRGGTDTQYF
TGTGCCACACAAGGGCGGGGGGGCACAGATACGCAGTATTTT
>TRBJ2-1|TRBV6-2/TRBV6-3|-|-
CASSYRPGGIMDNEQFF
TGTGCCAGCAGTTACCGCCCAGGGGGGATAATGGACAATGAGCAGTTCTTC
>TRBJ2-1|TRBV9|-|-
CASSVEAGGASRNEQFF
TGTGCCAGCAGCGTAGAGGCTGGAGGGGCCTCGCGAAATGAGCAGTTCTTC
>TRBJ1-6|TRBV25-1|-|-
CASSDWGSNNSPLHF
TGTGCCAGCAGTGATTGGGGCAGTAATAATTCACCCCTCCACTTT
>TRBJ2-5|TRBV19|TRBD1|-
CASRGTGGIKTQYF
TGTGCCTCAAGGGGGACAGGGGGTATTAAGACCCAGTACTTC
>TRBJ1-2|TRBV18|-|few
CASSPRGGDGYTF
TGTGCCAGCTCACCGCGCGGGGGCGATGGCTACACCTTC
>TRBJ1-5|TRBV18|-|-
CASSPPGGGNQPQHF
TGTGCCAGCTCACCCCCGGGGGGGGGCAATCAGCCCCAGCATTTT
>TRBJ1-2|TRBV6-5|TRBD1|-
CAAGGVRDSYGYTF
TGTGCCGCAGGGGGTGTCCGGGACAGCTATGGCTACACCTTC
>TRBJ1-5|TRBV2|TRBD1|few
CASSKQRTGDNQPQHF
TGTGCCAGCAGTAAACAGAGGACAGGGGACAATCAGCCCCAGCATTTT
>TRBJ2-1|TRBV7-8|TRBD2|-
CASGTSGGAVSYNEQFF
TGTGCCAGCGGGACTAGCGGGGGGGCCGTATCCTACAATGAGCAGTTCTTC
>TRBJ1-2|TRBV7-9|-|once
CASSFTEANYGYTF
TGTGCCAGCAGCTTCACAGAAGCTAACTATGGCTACACCTTC
>TRBJ2-3|TRBV9|TRBD2|-
CASSPLSSGASADTQYF
TGTGCCAGCAGCCCCCTCTCCAGCGGGGCGTCGGCAGATACGCAGTATTTT
>TRBJ2-5|TRBV11-1|TRBD2|-
CASTPRVRGGETQYF
TGTGCCAGCACCCCCCGGGTGCGGGGGGGAGAGACCCAGTACTTC
>TRBJ1-6|TRBV2|TRBD1|-
CASRGTAVRVLHF
TGTGCCAGCAGGGGGACAGCGGTTCGGGTCCTCCACTTT
>TRBJ1-3|TRBV19|TRBD1|-
CASTNTGGGNTIYF
TGTGCCAGTACCAATACAGGGGGAGGAAACACCATATATTTT
>TRBJ1-2|TRBV9|TRBD1|-
CASSPGQGLSGNYGYTF
TGTGCCAGCAGCCCGGGACAGGGACTTTCGGGTAACTATGGCTACACCTTC
>TRBJ1-4|TRBV30|TRBD1|-
CASPGQGNEKLFF
TGTGCCTCCCCAGGACAGGGGAATGAAAAACTGTTTTTT
>TRBJ1-2|TRBV4-1|-|-
CASSPGTILSGYTF
TGCGCCAGCAGCCCCGGGACAATTCTAAGTGGCTACACCTTC
>TRBJ2-5|TRBV5-1|-|-
CASSEPGAWETQYF
TGCGCCAGCAGCGAGCCGGGTGCTTGGGAGACCCAGTACTTC